This paragraph covers one TCR beta chain sequence. Its antigen is still unknown. The record originates from a study of blood T cells in healthy people across ages. Study-wide results and limits: Diversity estimates drawn from one million T cells were deemed underestimates. Higher diversity, along with more naive CD4+ cells, distinguished long-lived donors from aged donors.

Trimming took off 1 base at V and 2 bases at J, with 9 bases between the two ends. CDR3 length: 15 residues. Looked up from germline, CDR1 is SEHNR and CDR2 is FQNEAQ (reference sequence). Combining a sample-barcoded 5' primer with a J-beta primer mix, a second PCR ran for roughly 6 to 12 cycles. All cDNA molecules were each tagged by a template-switch adaptor with 12 random nucleotides. One entry per CDR3 protein results from TCRdb running MiXCR on the 5' RACE reads. This sample yields around 780,000 distinct CDR3 sequences, of which roughly 50% are seen a single time; roughly 26% belongs to the top ten.

The clonotype comes from a middle-aged man in good health. Sequenced: blood. The gene calls are TRBV7-9 and TRBJ2-1; D remains unclear. The DNA of the CDR3 is TGTGCCAGCAGCTTAGTGACGGCTCCCTACAATGAGCAGTTCTTC. This sequence encodes CASSLVTAPYNEQFF. The full variable domain, completed using reference TRBV7-9 and TRBJ2-1, is DTGVSQNPRHKITKRGQNVTFRCDPISEHNRLYWYRQTLGQGPEFLTYFQNEAQLEKSRLLSDRFSAERPKGSFSTLEIQRTEQGDSAMYLCASSLVTAPYNEQFFGPGTRLTVL.